These T cell receptor beta chains were read from a single sample in a study of OX40 agonist ivuxolimab in advanced cancers. Measured with immunoSEQ multiplex PCR; TCRdb has only the in-frame clones, and not every one. This table holds 8,500 to 11,000 clones, 70% to 80% found once. This specimen was CD4+ or CD8+ T cells sorted from blood, taken in a trial of the OX40 agonist ivuxolimab. Receptors originate from an adult with an advanced solid tumor such as melanoma, head and neck, liver or kidney cancer. Each CDR3 is given with its conserved first and last residue. D genes are given only for firm matches. Where a row states a size, it is once, few, many or the class of an expanded clone; other rows omit it.

D,J,size,V,length,CDR3,DNA
TRBD2,TRBJ2-5,.,TRBV10-2,16,CASSTLGLAGQETQYF,TGCGCCAGCAGCACCTTGGGACTAGCGGGACAAGAGACCCAGTACTTC
.,TRBJ2-5,few,TRBV28,18,CASSLTVGRGPRQETQYF,TGTGCCAGCAGTTTAACCGTCGGGCGCGGACCTCGACAAGAGACCCAGTACTTC
TRBD2,TRBJ2-5,.,TRBV6-1,17,CASSENLRGYLQETQYF,TGTGCCAGCAGTGAAAATCTGCGGGGGTACCTCCAAGAGACCCAGTACTTC
.,TRBJ1-4,.,TRBV27,12,CASRAWGEKLFF,TGTGCCAGCAGGGCGTGGGGTGAAAAACTGTTTTTT
.,TRBJ2-1,.,TRBV5-4,15,CASSQDNGASYEQFF,TGTGCCAGCAGCCAAGATAACGGGGCTAGCTATGAGCAGTTCTTC
TRBD2,TRBJ2-3,.,TRBV5-6,19,CASSSRGSGRAVATDTQYF,TGTGCCAGCAGCTCCAGGGGAAGCGGGAGGGCCGTTGCCACAGATACGCAGTATTTT
TRBD2,TRBJ2-7,.,TRBV11-2,13,CASSPPGGDEQYF,TGTGCCAGCAGCCCCCCGGGGGGGGACGAGCAGTACTTC
TRBD1,TRBJ2-7,few,TRBV2,16,CASSGYRGSGVYEQYF,TGTGCCAGCAGTGGATACAGGGGGTCGGGGGTCTACGAGCAGTACTTC
.,TRBJ2-5,.,TRBV29-1,11,CSADTVGTQYF,TGCAGCGCAGACACAGTCGGAACCCAGTACTTC
.,TRBJ1-4,.,TRBV7-9,15,CASSFPQEGGEKLFF,TGTGCCAGCAGCTTCCCTCAAGAGGGTGGGGAAAAACTGTTTTTT
TRBD1,TRBJ1-2,.,TRBV11-2,15,CASSLEAGTGLGYTF,TGTGCCAGCAGCTTGGAGGCCGGGACAGGGCTCGGCTACACCTTC
TRBD2,TRBJ2-1,.,TRBV2,15,CASSEGLAAYNEQFF,TGTGCCAGCAGTGAGGGTCTAGCGGCCTACAATGAGCAGTTCTTC
TRBD1,TRBJ1-5,.,TRBV6-5,13,CASSRTGSQPQHF,TGTGCCAGCAGTCGGACAGGTAGTCAGCCCCAGCATTTT
TRBD1,TRBJ2-3,.,TRBV27,17,CASSLSLRGQRTDTQYF,TGTGCCAGCAGTTTATCGCTGAGGGGGCAAAGGACAGATACGCAGTATTTT
.,TRBJ2-7,.,TRBV28,16,CASKSRSSGRSYEQYF,TGTGCCAGCAAATCCCGGTCCTCGGGCCGCTCCTACGAGCAGTACTTC
.,TRBJ2-1,.,TRBV6-1,13,CASSQDGPIEQFF,TGTGCCAGCAGCCAGGACGGACCCATCGAGCAGTTCTTC
.,TRBJ2-5,.,TRBV27,15,CASSLSWLDMETQYF,TGTGCCAGCAGTTTATCCTGGCTAGATATGGAGACCCAGTACTTC
.,TRBJ2-3,.,TRBV7-9,17,CASSSNVIASGWGTQYF,TGTGCCAGCAGCTCTAATGTTATAGCAAGTGGTTGGGGTACGCAGTATTTT
.,TRBJ2-7,.,TRBV27,14,CASSFAGGPYEQYF,TGTGCCAGCAGTTTTGCCGGGGGCCCCTACGAGCAGTACTTC
.,TRBJ2-3,.,TRBV14,16,CASSQGKGWATDTQYF,TGTGCCAGCAGCCAAGGGAAGGGCTGGGCCACAGATACGCAGTATTTT
TRBD2,TRBJ2-5,few,TRBV7-9,16,CASSLGALGGSETQYF,TGTGCCAGCAGCTTGGGTGCCCTTGGCGGGAGTGAGACCCAGTACTTC
.,TRBJ2-1,.,TRBV29-1,16,CSVVDLGVGPHNEQFF,TGCAGCGTTGTTGATCTCGGTGTGGGCCCCCACAATGAGCAGTTCTTC
.,TRBJ1-5,medium-sized,TRBV4-1,15,CASSQDGGANQPQHF,TGCGCCAGCAGCCAAGATGGAGGGGCTAATCAGCCCCAGCATTTT
TRBD1,TRBJ1-5,few,TRBV27,16,CASSKTGFGGHQPQHF,TGTGCCAGCAGTAAGACAGGGTTTGGGGGGCATCAGCCCCAGCATTTT
TRBD2,TRBJ2-3,.,TRBV4-1,18,CASSQLPPGTSGTDTQYF,TGCGCCAGCAGCCAACTTCCCCCCGGGACTAGCGGCACAGATACGCAGTATTTT
.,TRBJ1-2,.,TRBV6-1,14,CASTMDVFYYGYTF,TGTGCCAGCACCATGGACGTGTTCTACTATGGCTACACCTTC
TRBD2,TRBJ2-5,.,TRBV28,13,CASSLPPSGTQYF,TGTGCCAGCAGTTTACCCCCTAGCGGGACCCAGTACTTC
.,TRBJ2-1,.,TRBV19,15,CASMMAASVNNEQFF,TGTGCCAGTATGATGGCCGCTAGCGTAAACAATGAGCAGTTCTTC
.,TRBJ2-7,once,TRBV28,14,CASSLGRLTYEQYF,TGTGCCAGCAGTTTAGGCAGGTTAACCTACGAGCAGTACTTC
TRBD2,TRBJ2-1,.,TRBV7-9,16,CASSLSVAGDYNEQFF,TGTGCCAGCAGCTTATCGGTAGCGGGAGATTACAATGAGCAGTTCTTC
.,TRBJ2-1,.,TRBV6-1,13,CASSEEQHNEQFF,TGTGCCAGCAGTGAAGAACAGCACAATGAGCAGTTCTTC
.,TRBJ2-4,.,TRBV27,15,CASSLSGVAKNIQYF,TGTGCCAGCAGTTTATCAGGGGTAGCCAAAAACATTCAGTACTTC
.,TRBJ1-1,few,TRBV6-1,14,CASSEVRLNTEAFF,TGTGCCAGCAGTGAGGTCCGTCTGAACACTGAAGCTTTCTTT
TRBD1,TRBJ2-2,.,TRBV19,14,CASSITGVTGELFF,TGTGCCAGTAGTATTACAGGGGTCACCGGGGAGCTGTTTTTT
.,TRBJ2-7,.,TRBV28,14,CASSLSSPLYEQYF,TGTGCCAGCAGTTTAAGCTCTCCCCTCTACGAGCAGTACTTC
.,TRBJ2-7,few,TRBV5-1,15,CASSEGRGILYEQYF,TGCGCCAGCAGCGAGGGCAGGGGTATTCTTTACGAGCAGTACTTC